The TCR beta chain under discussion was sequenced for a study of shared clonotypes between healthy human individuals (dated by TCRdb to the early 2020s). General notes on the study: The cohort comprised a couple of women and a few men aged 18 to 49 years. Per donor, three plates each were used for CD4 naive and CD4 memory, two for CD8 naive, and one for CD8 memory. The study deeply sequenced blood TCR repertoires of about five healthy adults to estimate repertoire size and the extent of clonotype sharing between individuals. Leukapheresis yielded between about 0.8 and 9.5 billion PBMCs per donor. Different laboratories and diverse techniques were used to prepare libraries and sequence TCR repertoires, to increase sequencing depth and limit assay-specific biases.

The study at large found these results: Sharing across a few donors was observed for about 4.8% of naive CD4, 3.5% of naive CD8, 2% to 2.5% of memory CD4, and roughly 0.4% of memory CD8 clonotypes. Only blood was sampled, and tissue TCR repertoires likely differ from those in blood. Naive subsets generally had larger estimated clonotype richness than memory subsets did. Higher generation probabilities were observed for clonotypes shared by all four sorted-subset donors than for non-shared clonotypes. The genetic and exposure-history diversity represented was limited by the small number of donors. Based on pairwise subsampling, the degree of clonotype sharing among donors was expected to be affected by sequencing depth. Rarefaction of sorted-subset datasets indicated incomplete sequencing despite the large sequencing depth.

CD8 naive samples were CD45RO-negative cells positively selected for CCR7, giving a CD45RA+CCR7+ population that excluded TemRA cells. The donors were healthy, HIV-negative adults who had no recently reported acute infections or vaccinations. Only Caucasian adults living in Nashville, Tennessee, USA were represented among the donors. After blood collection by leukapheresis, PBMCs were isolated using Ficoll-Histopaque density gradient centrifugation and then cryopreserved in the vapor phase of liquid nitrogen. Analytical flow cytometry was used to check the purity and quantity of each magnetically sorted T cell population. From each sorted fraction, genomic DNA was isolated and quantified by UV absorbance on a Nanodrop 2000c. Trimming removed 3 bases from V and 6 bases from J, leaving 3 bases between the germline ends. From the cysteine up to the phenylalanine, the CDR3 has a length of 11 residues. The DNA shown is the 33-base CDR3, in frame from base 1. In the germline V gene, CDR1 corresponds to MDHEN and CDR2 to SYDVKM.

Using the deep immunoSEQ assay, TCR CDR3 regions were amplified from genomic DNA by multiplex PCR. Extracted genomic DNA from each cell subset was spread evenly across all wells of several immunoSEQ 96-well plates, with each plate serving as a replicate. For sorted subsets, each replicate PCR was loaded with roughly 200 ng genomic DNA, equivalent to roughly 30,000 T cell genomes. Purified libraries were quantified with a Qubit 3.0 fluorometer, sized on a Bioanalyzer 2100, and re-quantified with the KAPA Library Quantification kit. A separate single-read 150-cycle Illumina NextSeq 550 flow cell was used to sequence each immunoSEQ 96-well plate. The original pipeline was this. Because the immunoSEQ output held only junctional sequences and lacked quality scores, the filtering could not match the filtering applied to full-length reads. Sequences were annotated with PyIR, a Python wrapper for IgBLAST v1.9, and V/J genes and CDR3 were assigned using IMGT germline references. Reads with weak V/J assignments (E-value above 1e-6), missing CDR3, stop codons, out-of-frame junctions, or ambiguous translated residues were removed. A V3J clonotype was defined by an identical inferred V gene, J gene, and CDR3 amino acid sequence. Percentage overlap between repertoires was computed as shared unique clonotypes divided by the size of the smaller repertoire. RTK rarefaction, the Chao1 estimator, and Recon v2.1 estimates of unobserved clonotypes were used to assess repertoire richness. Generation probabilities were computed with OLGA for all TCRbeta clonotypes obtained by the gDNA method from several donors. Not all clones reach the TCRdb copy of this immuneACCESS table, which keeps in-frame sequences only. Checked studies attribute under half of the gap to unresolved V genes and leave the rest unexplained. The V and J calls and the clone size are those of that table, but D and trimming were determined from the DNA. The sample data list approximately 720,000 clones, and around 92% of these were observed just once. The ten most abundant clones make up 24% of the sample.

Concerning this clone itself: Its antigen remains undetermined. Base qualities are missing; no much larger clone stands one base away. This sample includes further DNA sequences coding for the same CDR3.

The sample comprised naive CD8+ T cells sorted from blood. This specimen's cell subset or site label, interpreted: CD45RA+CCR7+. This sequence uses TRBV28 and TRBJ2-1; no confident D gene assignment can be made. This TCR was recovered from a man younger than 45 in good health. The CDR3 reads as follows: CASSLINEQFF. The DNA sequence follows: TGTGCCAGCAGTTTGATCAATGAGCAGTTCTTC. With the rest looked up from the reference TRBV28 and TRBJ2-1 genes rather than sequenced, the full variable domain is DVKVTQSSRYLVKRTGEKVFLECVQDMDHENMFWYRQDPGLGLRLIYFSYDVKMKEKGDIPEGYSVSREKKERFSLILESASTNQTSMYLCASSLINEQFFGPGTRLTVL.